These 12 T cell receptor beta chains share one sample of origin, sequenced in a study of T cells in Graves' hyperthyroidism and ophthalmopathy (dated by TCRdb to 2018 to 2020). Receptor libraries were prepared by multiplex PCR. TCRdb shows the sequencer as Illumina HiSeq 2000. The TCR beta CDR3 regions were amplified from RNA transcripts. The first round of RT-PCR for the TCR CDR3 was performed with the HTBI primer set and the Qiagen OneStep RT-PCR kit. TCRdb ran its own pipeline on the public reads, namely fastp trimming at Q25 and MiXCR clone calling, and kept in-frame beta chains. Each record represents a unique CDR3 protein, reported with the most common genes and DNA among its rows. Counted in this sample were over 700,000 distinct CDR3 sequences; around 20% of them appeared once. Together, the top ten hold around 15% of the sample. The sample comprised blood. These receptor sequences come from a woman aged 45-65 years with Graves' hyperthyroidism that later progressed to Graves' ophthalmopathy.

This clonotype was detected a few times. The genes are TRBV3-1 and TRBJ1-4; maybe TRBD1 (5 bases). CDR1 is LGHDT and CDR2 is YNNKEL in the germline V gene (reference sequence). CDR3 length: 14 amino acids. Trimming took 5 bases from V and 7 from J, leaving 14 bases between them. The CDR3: CASSRGGGFEKLFF. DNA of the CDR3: TGTGCCAGCAGCAGAGGCGGGGGTTTTGAAAAACTGTTTTTT.

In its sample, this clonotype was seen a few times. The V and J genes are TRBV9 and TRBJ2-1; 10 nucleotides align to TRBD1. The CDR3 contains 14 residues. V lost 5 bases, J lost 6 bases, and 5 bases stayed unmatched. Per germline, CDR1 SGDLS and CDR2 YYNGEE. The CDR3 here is CASSDRGPGNEQFF. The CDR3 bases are TGTGCCAGCAGTGACAGGGGGCCGGGCAATGAGCAGTTCTTC.

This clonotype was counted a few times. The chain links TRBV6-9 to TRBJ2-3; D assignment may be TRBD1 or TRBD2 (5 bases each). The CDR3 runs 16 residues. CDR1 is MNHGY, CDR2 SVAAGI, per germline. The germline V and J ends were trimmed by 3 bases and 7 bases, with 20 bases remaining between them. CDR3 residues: CASSYQGPVDHNTQYF. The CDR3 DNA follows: TGTGCCAGCAGTTACCAGGGACCGGTGGATCACAATACGCAGTATTTT.

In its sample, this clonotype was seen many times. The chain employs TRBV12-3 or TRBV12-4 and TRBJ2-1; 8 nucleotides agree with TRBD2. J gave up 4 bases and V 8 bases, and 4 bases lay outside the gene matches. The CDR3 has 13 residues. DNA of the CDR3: TGTGCCAGCCAGCGGGGGTCGTACAATGAGCAGTTCTTC. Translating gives CASQRGSYNEQFF.

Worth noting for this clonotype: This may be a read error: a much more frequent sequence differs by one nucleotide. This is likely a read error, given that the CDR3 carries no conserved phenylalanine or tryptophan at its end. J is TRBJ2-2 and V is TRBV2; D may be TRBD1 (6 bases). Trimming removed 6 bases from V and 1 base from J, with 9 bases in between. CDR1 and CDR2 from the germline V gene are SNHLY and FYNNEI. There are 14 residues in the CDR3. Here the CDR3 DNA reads TGTGCCAGCAGCCAGGACAGGAACACCGGGGAGCTGTTTCTT. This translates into CASSQDRNTGELFL.

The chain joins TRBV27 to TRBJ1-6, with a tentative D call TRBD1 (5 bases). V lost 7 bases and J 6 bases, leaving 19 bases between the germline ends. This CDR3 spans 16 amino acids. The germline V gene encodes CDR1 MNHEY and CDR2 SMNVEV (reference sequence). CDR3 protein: CASTPSGGPGNSPLHF. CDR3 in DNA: TGTGCCAGCACCCCCTCGGGGGGACCGGGTAATTCACCCCTCCACTTT.

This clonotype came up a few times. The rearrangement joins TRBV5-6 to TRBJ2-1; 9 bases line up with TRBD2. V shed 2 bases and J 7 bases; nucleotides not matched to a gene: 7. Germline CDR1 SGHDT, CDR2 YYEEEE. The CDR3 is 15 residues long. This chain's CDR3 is CASSLFGLARNEQFF. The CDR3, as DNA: TGTGCCAGCAGCTTATTTGGACTAGCGAGAAATGAGCAGTTCTTC.

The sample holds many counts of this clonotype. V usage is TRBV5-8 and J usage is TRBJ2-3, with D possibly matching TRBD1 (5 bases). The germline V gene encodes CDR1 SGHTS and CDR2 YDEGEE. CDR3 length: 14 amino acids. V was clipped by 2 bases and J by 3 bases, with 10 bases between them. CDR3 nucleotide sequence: TGTGCCAGCAGCTTCGGTGGGGCGACAGATACGCAGTATTTT. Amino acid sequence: CASSFGGATDTQYF.

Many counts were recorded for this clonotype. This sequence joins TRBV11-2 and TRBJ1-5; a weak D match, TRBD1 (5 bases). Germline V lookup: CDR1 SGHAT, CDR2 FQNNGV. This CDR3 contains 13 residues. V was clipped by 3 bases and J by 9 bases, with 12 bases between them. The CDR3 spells CASSLGTMRPQHF. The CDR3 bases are TGTGCCAGCAGCTTGGGGACGATGAGGCCCCAGCATTTT.

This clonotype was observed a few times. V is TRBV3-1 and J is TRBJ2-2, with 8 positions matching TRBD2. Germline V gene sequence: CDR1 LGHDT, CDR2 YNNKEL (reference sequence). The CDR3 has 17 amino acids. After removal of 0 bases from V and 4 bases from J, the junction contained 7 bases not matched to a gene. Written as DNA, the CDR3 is TGTGCCAGCAGCCAAGATTCAGTAGCGGGGATCACCGGGGAGCTGTTTTTT. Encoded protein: CASSQDSVAGITGELFF.

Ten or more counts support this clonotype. CDR3 DNA: TGTGCCAGCAGTTCGGCGGTGAACACTGAAGCTTTCTTT. Its protein is CASSSAVNTEAFF. The chain has TRBV12-3 or TRBV12-4 and TRBJ1-1; D gene unclear. V was pared by 4 bases and J by 0 bases, with 6 bases between. The CDR3 is 13 residues long.

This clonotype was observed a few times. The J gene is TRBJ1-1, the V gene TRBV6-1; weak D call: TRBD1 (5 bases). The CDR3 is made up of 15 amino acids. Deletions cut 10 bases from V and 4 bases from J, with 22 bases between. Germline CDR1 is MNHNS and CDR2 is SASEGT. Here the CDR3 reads CATQKFPGRITEAFF. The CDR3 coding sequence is TGTGCCACCCAGAAGTTTCCGGGACGGATCACTGAAGCTTTCTTT.